This TCR gamma chain was recovered during a study of gamma-delta chains in newborns, infants, children. Study in general: Microbial exposure reportedly drives polyclonal innate γδ T cell expansion after birth.

The table lists this clone with a few counts. TCRdb redid clone calling on the reads using CATT. The sample lists 730 or so gamma-chain clones; more than 30% were seen once. The CDR3 is 17 amino acids. With V trimmed by 2 bases and J by 4 bases, 5 bases remained unmatched. The germline V gene has CDR1 GITISATS and CDR2 ISYDGTV (reference sequence). The sequence was collected from a child who was a newborn, infant or young child, either healthy, febrile or measles-vaccinated (not recorded which). The chain has TRGV9 and TRGJP. Here the J gene was assigned by germline matching of the DNA, as TCRdb has none. The sample taken for sequencing was blood. The CDR3 bases are TGTGCCTTGTGGGAGGGAATACAAGAGTTGGGCAAAAAAATCAAGGTATTT. It specifies CALWEGIQELGKKIKVF.